This T cell receptor beta chain was identified in a study of Ad26.COV2.S vaccination and SARS-CoV-2 variants. Clones were sequenced by immunoSEQ multiplex PCR, and TCRdb holds only the in-frame ones, with some missing. The table lists 300,000 to 350,000 clones, 90% of them singletons. Treatment given: around 19 received Ad26.COV2.S at low or high dose, single or two shots; 5 received placebo; per-sample allocation not given. Day 63 following the first vaccine or placebo injection was when the samples were taken. Sample: peripheral blood, taken in a trial of Ad26.COV2.S vaccine versus placebo. The sequence derives from a person between 18 and 59 years old who received the Ad26.COV2.S COVID-19 vaccine or a placebo.

DNA for the CDR3: TGTGCCAGCAGCAAAGCGTGGACGGGGACCCAGTACTTC. It is translated as CASSKAWTGTQYF. V usage is TRBV21-1 and J usage is TRBJ2-5. TRBV21-1 is tagged as a pseudogene. The CDR3 consists of 13 residues.